The 22 T cell receptor beta chains below come from one sample, sequenced in a study of CD8 T cells in Susac syndrome (dated by TCRdb to the late 2010s). Library preparation employed the immunoSEQ multiplex PCR assay. RNA was extracted using the RNeasy kit, and roughly 0.5 to 1 microgram was reverse transcribed with random hexamers. TCRdb ran its own pipeline on the public reads, namely fastp trimming at Q25 and MiXCR clone calling, and kept in-frame beta chains. Under each unique CDR3 protein, matching rows form one entry showing the most common genes and DNA. This sample gives almost 450,000 distinct CDR3 sequences in total; approximately 85% of them show up just once. Together, the top ten hold more than 0.09% of the sample. The material sequenced was CD8+ T cells from PBMCs. These receptor sequences come from a human donor with multiple sclerosis.

The chain has TRBV6-5 and TRBJ1-2; 7 bases fit TRBD1. V shed 5 bases, J shed 6 bases, and the junction held 9 bases outside the gene matches. The CDR3 is 14 residues long. CDR1 is MNHEY, CDR2 SVGAGI, per germline. The CDR3 is CASSPGGQGDGYTF. The CDR3 nucleotides read TGTGCCAGCAGTCCCGGGGGGCAGGGGGATGGCTACACCTTC.

V gene TRBV6-1 combines with J gene TRBJ1-2, with 10 bases identical to TRBD1. The V gene end was trimmed by 5 bases and the J gene end by 5 bases; junction bases not matched to a gene: 14. Germline assignment: CDR1 MNHNS and CDR2 SASEGT. This CDR3 region has 17 residues. The CDR3 here is CASSLTGGDLLWYGYTF. CDR3 DNA: TGTGCCAGCAGTCTGACAGGGGGCGATCTTCTCTGGTATGGCTACACCTTC.

The rearrangement joins TRBV5-4 to TRBJ1-2; possible D gene TRBD1, 6 bases. Germline V CDR1 and CDR2: SGHNT, YYREEE (reference sequence). V was clipped by 5 bases and J by 8 bases, with 16 bases between them. The CDR3 is 13 amino acids. The DNA for the CDR3 is TGTGCCAGCAGTTTTGGAGGGGGGGTCGGCTACACCTTC. This translates into CASSFGGGVGYTF.

The V and J genes are TRBV30 and TRBJ1-1; D possibly corresponds to TRBD1 (6 bases). The V end lost 1 base, the J end lost 1 base, and 13 bases lay between the germline ends. The germline CDR1 and CDR2 sequences are GTSNPN and SVGIG (reference sequence). This CDR3 is built from 15 residues. CDR3 in amino acids: CAWSARDTPNTEAFF. For the CDR3, the DNA is TGTGCCTGGAGTGCACGGGACACGCCGAACACTGAAGCTTTCTTT.

The chain combines TRBV2 with TRBJ2-5, with D possibly matching TRBD2 (6 bases). Germline V lookup: CDR1 SNHLY, CDR2 FYNNEI. The V gene lost 5 bases and the J gene lost 1 base, with 17 bases spanning the gap. There are 16 residues in the CDR3. The CDR3 DNA reads TGTGCCAGCAGTCCCGGTCGGGGGAACTTCCAAGAGACCCAGTACTTC. Protein product: CASSPGRGNFQETQYF.

This clonotype came up once. The junction and the germline gene differ at one end; a read error may be behind it. The J gene is TRBJ2-1, the V gene TRBV5-1; a weak D match, TRBD2 (6 bases). The CDR3 length is 13 residues. From germline, CDR1 is SGHRS and CDR2 YFSETQ. The chain's CDR3 is CASSLGGGNERFF. The CDR3 DNA follows: TGCGCCAGCAGCTTGGGTGGGGGGAATGAGCGGTTCTTC.

CDR3 region: CASSHRDREETYNEQFF. The CDR3 DNA follows: TGCGCCAGCAGCCACCGGGACAGGGAAGAAACCTACAATGAGCAGTTCTTC. The chain recombines TRBV4-1 with TRBJ2-1, with 9 bases identical to TRBD1. This CDR3 is built from 17 residues. The germline gives CDR1 MGHRA, CDR2 YSYEKL. Trimming at V came to 3 bases and at J to 2 bases, leaving 8 bases not matched to a gene.

J is TRBJ2-7 and V is TRBV25-1; D is unclear. The CDR3 sequence is 12 residues long. Deletions cut 3 bases from V and 2 bases from J, with 5 bases between. Per germline, CDR1 MGHDK and CDR2 SYGVNS. The chain's CDR3 is CASSDPAYEQYF. CDR3 DNA sequence: TGTGCCAGCAGTGATCCAGCCTACGAGCAGTACTTC.

V is TRBV19 and J is TRBJ2-2, with TRBD1 identical over 8 bases. The trim removed 6 bases at V and 6 bases at J, leaving 12 bases unmatched. This CDR3 spans 16 amino acids. Germline lookup yields CDR1 LNHDA and CDR2 SQIVND (reference sequence). The CDR3 protein is CASRDRVRILAGELFF. CDR3 nucleotides: TGTGCCAGTAGGGACAGGGTACGAATTCTCGCCGGGGAGCTGTTTTTT.

The chain employs TRBV9 and TRBJ2-3; D may match TRBD1 or TRBD2 (5 bases each). The CDR3 extends over 16 amino acids. V lost 0 bases to trimming and J lost 4 bases, with 15 bases between them. Germline V gives CDR1 SGDLS, CDR2 YYNGEE. This CDR3 is CASSVDRGLSADTQYF. CDR3 coding DNA: TGTGCCAGCAGCGTAGATCGGGGCCTCAGCGCAGATACGCAGTATTTT.

This chain links TRBV27 with TRBJ2-3, with 11 positions matching TRBD2. Looked up from germline, CDR1 is MNHEY and CDR2 is SMNVEV (reference sequence). Trimming took 3 bases from V and 2 from J; bases not matched to a gene: 13. The CDR3 covers 19 residues. The CDR3 DNA reads as TGTGCCAGCAGTTTGTCGTACCTGACTAGCGGGAACCCCACAGATACGCAGTATTTT. It codes for CASSLSYLTSGNPTDTQYF.

The chain uses TRBV5-6 and TRBJ2-2, with 9 positions matching TRBD1. Germline assignment: CDR1 SGHDT and CDR2 YYEEEE. This CDR3 is built from 15 residues. J lost 5 bases, V lost 6 bases, and 8 bases had no gene match. The CDR3, as DNA: TGTGCCAGCACTTTTGGGACAGGGATAACCGGGGAGCTGTTTTTT. This translates into CASTFGTGITGELFF.

V gene TRBV30 combines with J gene TRBJ2-3; 10 nucleotides align to TRBD2. CDR3 length equals 15 residues. Germline lookup yields CDR1 GTSNPN and CDR2 SVGIG (reference sequence). V was pared by 5 bases and J by 6 bases, with 11 bases of the junction left unmatched. CDR3: CAWEVSGGAGDTQYF. The DNA of the CDR3 is TGTGCCTGGGAAGTGAGCGGGGGGGCCGGTGATACGCAGTATTTT.

The CDR3 DNA is TGTGCCTCACGGAGGGACTATCAGTTCTTC. Amino acids: CASRRDYQFF. The rearrangement joins TRBV9 to TRBJ2-1; 7 nucleotides agree with TRBD2. The germline V gene encodes CDR1 SGDLS and CDR2 YYNGEE. The CDR3 runs to 10 residues. Trimming cost V 10 bases and J 13 bases; bases outside gene matches: 8.

Details on this clonotype: At one end the junction does not follow the germline gene, possibly because of a read error. The gene calls are TRBV27 and TRBJ2-7; D could derive from TRBD1 or TRBD2 (5 bases each). The CDR3 consists of 13 residues. CDR1 is MNHEY, CDR2 SMNVEV, per germline (reference sequence). The CDR3 coding sequence is TGTGCCTGCAGTCCGGGACCCGATTACGAGCAGTACTTC. This codes for CACSPGPDYEQYF.

The CDR3 region is CASSDGADTQYF. CDR3 DNA: TGCGCCAGCAGTGACGGCGCAGATACGCAGTATTTT. This chain joins TRBV10-1 and TRBJ2-3; D gene ambiguous. V shed 3 bases and J shed 4 bases, with 5 bases lying between them. Germline-derived CDR1 and CDR2 are WNHNN and SYGVQD (reference sequence). CDR3 length equals 12 residues.

V and J are TRBV3-1 and TRBJ1-1, with D perhaps TRBD1 (5 bases). The CDR3 consists of 15 residues. V dropped 1 base and J dropped 0 bases, with 9 bases sitting between them. Germline loops: CDR1 LGHDT, CDR2 YNNKEL (reference sequence). The CDR3 loop is CASSQVLGVNTEAFF. CDR3 sequence (DNA): TGTGCCAGCAGCCAAGTTCTAGGGGTGAACACTGAAGCTTTCTTT.

The chain joins TRBV7-9 to TRBJ2-7; 7 nucleotides line up with TRBD2. Looked up from germline, CDR1 is SEHNR and CDR2 is FQNEAQ (reference sequence). J lost 4 bases, V lost 7 bases, and 13 bases had no gene match. This CDR3 spans 15 amino acids. The CDR3 nucleotides are TGTGCCAGCACCCCCACTTGGGAGGGCCCGTACGAGCAGTACTTC. This translates into CASTPTWEGPYEQYF.

Here the CDR3 DNA reads TGTGCCAGCAGCTCAGTTCCGACGGTTCCGGGCACTGAAGCTTTCTTT. Protein sequence: CASSSVPTVPGTEAFF. This sequence joins TRBV2 and TRBJ1-1; D uncertain. The CDR3 consists of 16 residues. Per germline, CDR1 SNHLY and CDR2 FYNNEI. V was clipped by 6 bases and J by 4 bases, with 21 bases between them.

The rearrangement links TRBV6-2 or TRBV6-3 to TRBJ2-1; perhaps TRBD2 as D (5 bases). V gave up 4 bases and J gave up 5 bases, with 9 bases separating them. Germline V gene data show CDR1 as MNHEY and CDR2 as SVGEGT. CDR3 length equals 13 residues. Here the CDR3 reads CASSSGLHNEQFF. CDR3 DNA: TGTGCCAGCAGTTCCGGACTCCACAATGAGCAGTTCTTC.

About this clonotype itself: The junction departs from the called germline gene at one end, perhaps through a read error. The gene calls are TRBV6-6 and TRBJ2-5; 7 positions match TRBD1. The CDR3 length is 14 residues. Germline V gene lookup returns CDR1 MNHNY and CDR2 SVGAGI (reference sequence). The CDR3 region has the DNA TGTGTCAGCAGTCCCCCAGGGGGCCAAGAGACCCAGTACTTC. The encoded protein is CVSSPPGGQETQYF.

The V call is TRBV12-3 or TRBV12-4, the J call TRBJ2-3; possible D gene TRBD1, 5 bases. V dropped 5 bases and J dropped 13 bases, with 13 bases sitting between them. The CDR3 is made up of 11 amino acids. The CDR3 spells CASSQGSFEYF. The CDR3 coding sequence is TGTGCCAGCAGTCAGGGTTCCTTCGAGTATTTT.